This T cell receptor beta chain was observed in a study of human thymus T cells. Sequenced by immunoSEQ multiplex PCR; TCRdb stores in-frame clones only, minus some. The table records tens of thousands of clones, 90% to 95% of them present only once. From germline, CDR1 is SGDLS and CDR2 YYNGEE. Between the trimmed V and J ends, which lost 4 bases and 4 bases, there was a span of 12 bases. This CDR3 spans 14 amino acids. This clone was picked up one time. Donors were healthy Finnish babies undergoing corrective operations for congenital heart defects. Genomic DNA was extracted from every available blood leukocyte.

This TCR was sampled from a boy under three years old with a congenital heart defect but otherwise immunologically healthy. The chain joins TRBV9 to TRBJ2-1; unclear D gene. The sample comprised blood. The CDR3 coding sequence is TGTGCCAGCAGCCCCCGCCGACTGTACAATGAGCAGTTCTTC. Amino acid sequence: CASSPRRLYNEQFF. The full variable domain, rest sourced from reference TRBV9 and TRBJ2-1, is DSGVTQTPKHLITATGQRVTLRCSPRSGDLSVYWYQQSLDQGLQFLIQYYNGEERAKGNILERFSAQQFPDLHSELNLSSLELGDSALYFCASSPRRLYNEQFFGPGTRLTVL.